This T cell receptor beta chain stems from a study of blood T cell repertoires in COVID-19. On the study more broadly: Whether acute or convalescent, the COVID-19 samples came from the United States, Italy and Spain. PBMCs, B-cell-depleted T cells, or T cells provided the cDNA or gDNA that made up the material.

In the authors' workflow: Reference gene primer amplification gave nucleated cell count estimates. This table comes from immunoSEQ multiplex PCR, and its TCRdb copy is limited to in-frame clones, with some not included. From that table come the V and J calls and clone size; the DNA was used to work out D and trimming. The sample lists over 45,000 clones; approximately 80% were seen once. This CDR3 is 21 amino acids long. The V gene's germline CDR1 is SGDLS and CDR2 YYNGEE. Trimming removed 2 bases from V and 0 bases from J; junction bases left unmatched: 22. The TCR comes from a man aged 35-49 years with acute or convalescent COVID-19. Sequencing was carried out using peripheral blood. V is TRBV9 and J is TRBJ1-1, with 7 bases matching TRBD1. DNA of the CDR3: TGTGCCAGCAGCGTCGCACCCCGGGACAGTTTCTACTTGGAGTTGAACACTGAAGCTTTCTTT. Its translation is CASSVAPRDSFYLELNTEAFF.